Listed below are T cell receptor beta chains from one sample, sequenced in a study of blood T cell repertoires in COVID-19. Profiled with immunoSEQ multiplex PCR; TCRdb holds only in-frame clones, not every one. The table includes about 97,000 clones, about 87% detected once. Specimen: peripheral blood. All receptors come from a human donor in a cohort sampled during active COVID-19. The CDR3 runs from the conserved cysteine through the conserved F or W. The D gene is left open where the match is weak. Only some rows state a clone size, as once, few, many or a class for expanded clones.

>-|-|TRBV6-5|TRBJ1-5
CASRGHLNQPQHF
TGTGCCAGCAGGGGACACCTCAATCAGCCCCAGCATTTT
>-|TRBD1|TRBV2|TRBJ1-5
CASSADRVRQPQHF
TGTGCCAGCAGTGCCGACAGGGTACGCCAGCCCCAGCATTTT
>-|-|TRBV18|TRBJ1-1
CASSPPASGTEAFF
TGTGCCAGCTCACCACCCGCGTCGGGGACTGAAGCTTTCTTT
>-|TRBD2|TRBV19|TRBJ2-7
CASSGTSGGANAYEQYF
TGTGCCAGTAGCGGGACTAGCGGGGGGGCGAATGCCTACGAGCAGTACTTC
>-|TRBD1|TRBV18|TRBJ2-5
CASSPDRAQETQYF
TGTGCCAGCTCACCAGACAGGGCTCAAGAGACCCAGTACTTC
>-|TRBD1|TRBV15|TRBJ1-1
CATSRDRDRGTEAFF
TGTGCCACCAGCAGAGATCGGGACAGGGGCACTGAAGCTTTCTTT
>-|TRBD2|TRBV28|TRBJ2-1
CASSLGGGAGGLNEQFF
TGTGCCAGCAGTTTAGGGGGCGGAGCGGGAGGCCTCAATGAGCAGTTCTTC
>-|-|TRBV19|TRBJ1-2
CASRLGARQAGDYGYTF
TGTGCCAGTAGATTGGGGGCCCGACAGGCTGGGGACTATGGCTACACCTTC
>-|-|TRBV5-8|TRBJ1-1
CASSLVMNTEAFF
TGTGCCAGCAGCTTGGTTATGAACACTGAAGCTTTCTTT
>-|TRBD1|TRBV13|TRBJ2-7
CASSLGDRGRYEQYF
TGTGCCAGCAGCTTAGGGGACAGGGGGCGATACGAGCAGTACTTC
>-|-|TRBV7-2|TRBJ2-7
CASSLLSSSYEQYF
TGTGCCAGCAGCTTACTTTCTAGTAGCTACGAGCAGTACTTC
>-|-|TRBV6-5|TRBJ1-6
CASSSHYRVGNSPLHF
TGTGCCAGCAGTTCACACTACAGGGTGGGGAATTCACCCCTCCACTTT
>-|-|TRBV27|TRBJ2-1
CASSLSRTTTYNEQFF
TGTGCCAGCAGTTTATCCCGGACTACTACCTACAATGAGCAGTTCTTC
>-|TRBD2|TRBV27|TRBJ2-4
CASSSSTGAVAGGKLAKNIQYF
TGTGCCAGCAGTTCCTCGACAGGGGCGGTAGCGGGAGGGAAACTAGCCAAAAACATTCAGTACTTC
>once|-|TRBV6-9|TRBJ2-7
CASSYIGRANYEQYF
TGTGCCAGCAGTTATATCGGCAGGGCTAACTACGAGCAGTACTTC